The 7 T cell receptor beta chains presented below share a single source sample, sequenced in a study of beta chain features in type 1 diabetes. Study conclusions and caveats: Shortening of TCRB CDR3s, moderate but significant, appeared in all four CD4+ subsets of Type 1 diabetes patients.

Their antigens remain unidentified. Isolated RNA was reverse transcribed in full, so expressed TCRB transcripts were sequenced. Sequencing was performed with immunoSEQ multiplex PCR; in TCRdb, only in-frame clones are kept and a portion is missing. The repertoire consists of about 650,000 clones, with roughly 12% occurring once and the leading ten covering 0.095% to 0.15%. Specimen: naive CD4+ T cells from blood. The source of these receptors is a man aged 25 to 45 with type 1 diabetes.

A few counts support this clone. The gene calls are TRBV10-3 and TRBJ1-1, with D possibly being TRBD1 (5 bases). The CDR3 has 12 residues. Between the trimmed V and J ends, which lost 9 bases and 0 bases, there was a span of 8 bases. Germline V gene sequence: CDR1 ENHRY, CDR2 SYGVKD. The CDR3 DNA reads TGTGCCATAGCAGGGTTGAACACTGAAGCTTTCTTT. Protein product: CAIAGLNTEAFF.

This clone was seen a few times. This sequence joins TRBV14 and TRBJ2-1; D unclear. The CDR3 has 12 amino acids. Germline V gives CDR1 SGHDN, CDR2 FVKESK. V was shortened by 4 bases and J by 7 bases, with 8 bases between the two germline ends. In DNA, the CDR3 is TGTGCCAGCAGCCGAAGTGTGAATGAGCAGTTCTTC. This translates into CASSRSVNEQFF.

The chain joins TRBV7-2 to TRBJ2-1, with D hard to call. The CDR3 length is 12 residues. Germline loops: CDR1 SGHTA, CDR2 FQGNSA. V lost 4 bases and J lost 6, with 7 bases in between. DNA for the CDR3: TGTGCCAGCAGCTCTTCTAGCAATGAGCAGTTCTTC. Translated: CASSSSSNEQFF.

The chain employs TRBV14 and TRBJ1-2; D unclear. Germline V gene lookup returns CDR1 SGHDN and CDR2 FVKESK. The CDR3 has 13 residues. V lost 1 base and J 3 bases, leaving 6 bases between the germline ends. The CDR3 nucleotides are TGTGCCAGCAGCCAAGTGGGATACTATGGCTACACCTTC. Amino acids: CASSQVGYYGYTF.

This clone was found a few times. DNA of the CDR3: TGTGCCAGCAGTGGGACCGCCGCCCGGGAGACCCAGTACTTC. Amino acid sequence: CASSGTAARETQYF. The chain employs TRBV2 and TRBJ2-5; D gene unclear. CDR3 length: 14 amino acids. Trimming took off 4 bases at V and 5 bases at J, with 14 bases between the two ends. Germline V gene sequence: CDR1 SNHLY, CDR2 FYNNEI.

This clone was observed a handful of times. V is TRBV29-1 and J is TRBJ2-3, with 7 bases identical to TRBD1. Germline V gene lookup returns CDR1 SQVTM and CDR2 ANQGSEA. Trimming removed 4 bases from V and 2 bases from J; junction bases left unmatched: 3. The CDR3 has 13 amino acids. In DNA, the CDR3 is TGCAGCGTTGGAGGGGGCCCCACAGATACGCAGTATTTT. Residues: CSVGGGPTDTQYF.

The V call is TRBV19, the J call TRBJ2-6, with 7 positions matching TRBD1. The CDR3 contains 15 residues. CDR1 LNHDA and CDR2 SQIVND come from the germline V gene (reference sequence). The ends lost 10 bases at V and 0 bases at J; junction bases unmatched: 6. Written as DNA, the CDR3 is TGTGCCATCCGGGACAGAGCCTCTGGGGCCAACGTCCTGACTTTC. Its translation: CAIRDRASGANVLTF.